One and the same sample provided the 3 T cell receptor beta chains below, sequenced in a study of shared clonotypes between healthy human individuals. TCRdb's table, derived via immunoSEQ multiplex PCR, lists solely in-frame clones and lacks some. In the table there are around 2,100,000 clones, approximately 95% of which are singletons. The naive CD8 population came from CD45RO-negative cells selected for CCR7, without terminally differentiated effector memory CD45RA+ cells. Sequenced: naive CD8+ T cells sorted from blood. These receptors all come from a man aged 18 to 30 in good health.

This chain connects TRBV5-1 to TRBJ2-3; the D gene is possibly TRBD2 (6 bases). The germline V gene has CDR1 SGHRS and CDR2 YFSETQ. The CDR3 consists of 16 residues. Trimming shortened V by 7 bases and J by 1 base, and 19 bases separated the two germline ends. In DNA, the CDR3 is TGCGCCAGCGCCGATATGGTGGGGGGAGGCACAGATACGCAGTATTTT. As protein: CASADMVGGGTDTQYF.

The J gene is TRBJ1-2, the V gene TRBV20-1; D unresolved. Germline loops: CDR1 DFQATT, CDR2 SNEGSKA (reference sequence). The CDR3 totals 11 residues. Trimming shortened V by 1 base and J by 4 bases, and 4 bases separated the two germline ends. CDR3 DNA: TGCAGTGCTAGAGGACTCTATGGCTACACCTTC. Translation: CSARGLYGYTF.

For this clone: Other DNA variants within this sample encode the same CDR3. The chain uses TRBV27 and TRBJ2-5, with TRBD2 matching 10 bases. V gave up 2 bases and J gave up 0 bases; unmatched junction bases: 0. This CDR3 is 15 amino acids long. Germline assignment: CDR1 MNHEY and CDR2 SMNVEV (reference sequence). In DNA, the CDR3 is TGTGCCAGCAGTTTAACTAGCGGGGACCAAGAGACCCAGTACTTC. Translation: CASSLTSGDQETQYF.